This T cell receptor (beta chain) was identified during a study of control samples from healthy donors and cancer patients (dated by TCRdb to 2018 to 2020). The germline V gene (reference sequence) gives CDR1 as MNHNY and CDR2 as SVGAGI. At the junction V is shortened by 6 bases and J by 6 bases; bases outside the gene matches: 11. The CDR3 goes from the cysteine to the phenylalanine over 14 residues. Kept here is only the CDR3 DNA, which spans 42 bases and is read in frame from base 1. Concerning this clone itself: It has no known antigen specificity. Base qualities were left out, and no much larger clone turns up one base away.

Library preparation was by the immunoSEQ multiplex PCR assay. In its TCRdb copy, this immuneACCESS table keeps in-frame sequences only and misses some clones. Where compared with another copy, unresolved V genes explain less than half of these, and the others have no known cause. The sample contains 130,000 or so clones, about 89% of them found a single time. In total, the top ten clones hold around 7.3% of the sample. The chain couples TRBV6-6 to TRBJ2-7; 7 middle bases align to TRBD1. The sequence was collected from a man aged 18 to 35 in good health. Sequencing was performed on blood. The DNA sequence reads TGTGCCAGCAGCCTACAAACAGGGGTCCGCGAGCAGTACTTC. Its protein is CASSLQTGVREQYF.